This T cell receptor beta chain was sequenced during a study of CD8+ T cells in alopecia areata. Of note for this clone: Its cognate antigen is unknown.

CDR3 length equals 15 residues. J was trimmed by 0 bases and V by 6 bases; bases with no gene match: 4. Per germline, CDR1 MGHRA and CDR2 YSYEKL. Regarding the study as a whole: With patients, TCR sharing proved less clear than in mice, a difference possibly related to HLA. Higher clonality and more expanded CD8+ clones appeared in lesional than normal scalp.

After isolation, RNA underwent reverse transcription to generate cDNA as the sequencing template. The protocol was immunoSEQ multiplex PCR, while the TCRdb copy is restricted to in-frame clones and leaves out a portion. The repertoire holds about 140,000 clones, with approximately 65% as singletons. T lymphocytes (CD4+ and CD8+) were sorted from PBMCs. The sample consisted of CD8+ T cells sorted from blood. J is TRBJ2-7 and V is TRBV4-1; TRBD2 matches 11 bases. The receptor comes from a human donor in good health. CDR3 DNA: TGCGCCAGCAGGCCCACTAGCGGGAGCTCCTACGAGCAGTACTTC. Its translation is CASRPTSGSSYEQYF.